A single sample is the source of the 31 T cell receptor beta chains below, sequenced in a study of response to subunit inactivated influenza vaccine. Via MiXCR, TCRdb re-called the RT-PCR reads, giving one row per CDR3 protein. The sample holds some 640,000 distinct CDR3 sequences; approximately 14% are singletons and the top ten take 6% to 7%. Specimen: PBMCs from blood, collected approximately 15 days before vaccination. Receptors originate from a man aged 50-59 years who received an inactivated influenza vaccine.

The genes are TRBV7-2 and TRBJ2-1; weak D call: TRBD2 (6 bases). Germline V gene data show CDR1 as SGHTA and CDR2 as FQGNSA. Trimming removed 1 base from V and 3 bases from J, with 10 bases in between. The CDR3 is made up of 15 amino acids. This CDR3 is CASSLDGSHYNEQFF. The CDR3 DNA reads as TGTGCCAGCAGCTTAGACGGGAGCCACTACAATGAGCAGTTCTTC.

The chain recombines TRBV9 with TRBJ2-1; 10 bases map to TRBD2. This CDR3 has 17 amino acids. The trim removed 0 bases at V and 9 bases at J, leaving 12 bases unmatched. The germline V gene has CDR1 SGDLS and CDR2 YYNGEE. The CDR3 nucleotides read TGTGCCAGCAGCGTAGTCCCTCTAGCGGGGGCAGCCCCTGAGCAGTTCTTC. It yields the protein CASSVVPLAGAAPEQFF.

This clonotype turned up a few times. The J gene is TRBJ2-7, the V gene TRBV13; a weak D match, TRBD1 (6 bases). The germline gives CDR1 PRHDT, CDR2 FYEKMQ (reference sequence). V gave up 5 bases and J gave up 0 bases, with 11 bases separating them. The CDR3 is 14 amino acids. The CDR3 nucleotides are TGTGCCAGCAGCAAGGGGGACAACTCCTACGAGCAGTACTTC. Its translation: CASSKGDNSYEQYF.

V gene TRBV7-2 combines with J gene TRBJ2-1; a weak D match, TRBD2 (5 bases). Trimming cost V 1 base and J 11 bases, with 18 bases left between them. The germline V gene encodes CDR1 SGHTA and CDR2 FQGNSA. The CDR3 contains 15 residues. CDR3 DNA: TGTGCCAGCAGCTTAGTTGAGGGTCCCTTTAATCAGCAGTTCTTC. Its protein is CASSLVEGPFNQQFF.

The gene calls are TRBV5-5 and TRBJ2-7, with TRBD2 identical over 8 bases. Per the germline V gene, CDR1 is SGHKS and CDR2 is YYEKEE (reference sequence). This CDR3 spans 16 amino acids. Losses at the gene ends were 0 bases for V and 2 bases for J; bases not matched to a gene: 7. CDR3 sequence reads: CASSLETAGLAYEQYF. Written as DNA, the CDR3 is TGTGCCAGCAGCTTGGAGACGGCGGGACTAGCCTACGAGCAGTACTTC.

This chain's CDR3 is CASSPSTSGTIYNEQFF. Here the CDR3 DNA reads TGCGCCAGCAGCCCATCAACTAGCGGGACGATCTACAATGAGCAGTTCTTC. V gene TRBV5-1 combines with J gene TRBJ2-1; the match to TRBD2 covers 10 bases. This CDR3 has 17 amino acids. Germline V gene lookup returns CDR1 SGHRS and CDR2 YFSETQ. The V segment lost 4 bases and the J segment 3 bases; nucleotides outside the gene matches: 10.

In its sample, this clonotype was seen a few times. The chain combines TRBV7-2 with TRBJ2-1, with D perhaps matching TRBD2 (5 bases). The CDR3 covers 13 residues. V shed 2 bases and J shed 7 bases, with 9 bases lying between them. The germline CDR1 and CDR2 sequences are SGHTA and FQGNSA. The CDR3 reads CASSLIASNEQFF. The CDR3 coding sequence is TGTGCCAGCAGCTTAATAGCGTCGAATGAGCAGTTCTTC. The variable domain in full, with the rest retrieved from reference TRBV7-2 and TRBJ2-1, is GAGVSQSPSNKVTEKGKDVELRCDPISGHTALYWYRQSLGQGLEFLIYFQGNSAPDKSGLPSDRFSAERTGGSVSTLTIQRTQQEDSAVYLCASSLIASNEQFFGPGTRLTVL.

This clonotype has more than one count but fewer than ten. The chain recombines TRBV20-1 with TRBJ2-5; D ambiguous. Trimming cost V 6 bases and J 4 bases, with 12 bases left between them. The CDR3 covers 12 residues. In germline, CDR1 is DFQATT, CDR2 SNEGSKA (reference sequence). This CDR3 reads CSAELLLETQYF. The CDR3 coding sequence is TGCAGTGCCGAGTTGCTTTTAGAGACCCAGTACTTC.

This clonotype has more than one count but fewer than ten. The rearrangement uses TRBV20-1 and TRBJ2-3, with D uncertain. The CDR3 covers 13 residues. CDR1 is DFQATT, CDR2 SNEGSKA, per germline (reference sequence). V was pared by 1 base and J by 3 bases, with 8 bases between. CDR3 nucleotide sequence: TGCAGTGCTAGAGGCCCCTTTACAGATACGCAGTATTTT. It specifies CSARGPFTDTQYF.

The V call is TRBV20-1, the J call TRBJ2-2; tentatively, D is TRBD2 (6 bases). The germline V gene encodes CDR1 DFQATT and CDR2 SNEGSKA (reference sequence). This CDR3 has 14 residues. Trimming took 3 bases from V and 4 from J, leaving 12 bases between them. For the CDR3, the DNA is TGCAGTGCTAGGAGGCTAGCGCTCACCGGGGAGCTGTTTTTT. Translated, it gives CSARRLALTGELFF.

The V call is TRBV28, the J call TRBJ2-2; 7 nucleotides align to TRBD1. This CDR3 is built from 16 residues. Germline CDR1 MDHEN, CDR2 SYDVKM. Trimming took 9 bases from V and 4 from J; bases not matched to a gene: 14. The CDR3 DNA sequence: TGTGCCAGGCTATTGGGAGACAGGGATTGCACCGGGGAGCTGTTTTTT. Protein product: CARLLGDRDCTGELFF.

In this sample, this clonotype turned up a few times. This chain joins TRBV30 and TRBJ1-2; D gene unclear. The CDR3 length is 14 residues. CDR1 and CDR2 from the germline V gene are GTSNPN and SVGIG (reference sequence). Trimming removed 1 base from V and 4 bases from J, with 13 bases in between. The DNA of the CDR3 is TGTGCCTGGAGTGGAGGCCCTATGGGCTATGGCTACACCTTC. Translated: CAWSGGPMGYGYTF.

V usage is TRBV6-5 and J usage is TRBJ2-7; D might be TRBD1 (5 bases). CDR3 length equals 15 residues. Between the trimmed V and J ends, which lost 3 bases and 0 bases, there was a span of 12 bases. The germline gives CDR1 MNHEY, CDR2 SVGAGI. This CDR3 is CASSYRGDSSYEQYF. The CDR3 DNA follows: TGTGCCAGCAGTTATAGAGGAGACAGCTCCTACGAGCAGTACTTC.

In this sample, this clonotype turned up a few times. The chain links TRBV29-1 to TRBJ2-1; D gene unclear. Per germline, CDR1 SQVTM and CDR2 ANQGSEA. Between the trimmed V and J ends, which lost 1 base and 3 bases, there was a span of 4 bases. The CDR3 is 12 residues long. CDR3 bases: TGCAGCGTTGAAGCCCGCTACAATGAGCAGTTCTTC. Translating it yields CSVEARYNEQFF.

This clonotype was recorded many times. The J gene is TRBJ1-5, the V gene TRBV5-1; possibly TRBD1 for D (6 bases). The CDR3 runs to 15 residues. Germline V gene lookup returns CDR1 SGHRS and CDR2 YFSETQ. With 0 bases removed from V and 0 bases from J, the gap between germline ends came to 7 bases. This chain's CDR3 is CASSLEGDSNQPQHF. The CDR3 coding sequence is TGCGCCAGCAGCTTGGAGGGGGATAGCAATCAGCCCCAGCATTTT.

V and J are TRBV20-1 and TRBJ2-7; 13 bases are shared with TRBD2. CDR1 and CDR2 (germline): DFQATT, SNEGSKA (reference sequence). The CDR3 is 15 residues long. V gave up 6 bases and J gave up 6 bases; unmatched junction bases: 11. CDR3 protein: CSALPGLAGMGEQYF. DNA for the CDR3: TGCAGTGCGCTCCCGGGACTAGCGGGAATGGGCGAGCAGTACTTC.

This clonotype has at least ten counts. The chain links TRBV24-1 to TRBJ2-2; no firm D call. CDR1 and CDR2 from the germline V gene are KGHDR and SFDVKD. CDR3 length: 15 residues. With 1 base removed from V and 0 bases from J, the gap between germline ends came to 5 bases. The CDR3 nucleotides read TGTGCCACCAGTGATTTTGGGACGAACACCGGGGAGCTGTTTTTT. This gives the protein CATSDFGTNTGELFF.

CDR3 amino acids: CASSSRTSSFFEQFF. The CDR3 DNA reads as TGTGCCAGCAGCTCCCGGACTAGCAGTTTCTTTGAGCAGTTCTTC. This chain joins TRBV11-2 and TRBJ2-1; 8 bases map to TRBD2. The CDR3 loop spans 15 amino acids. Germline CDR1 is SGHAT and CDR2 is FQNNGV. V lost 4 bases and J lost 9; bases outside the gene matches: 11.

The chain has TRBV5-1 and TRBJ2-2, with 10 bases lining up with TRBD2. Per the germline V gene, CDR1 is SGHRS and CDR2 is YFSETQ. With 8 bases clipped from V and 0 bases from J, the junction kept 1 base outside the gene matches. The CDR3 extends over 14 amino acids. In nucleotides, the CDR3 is TGCGCCAGTAGCGGGGGGTCGAACACCGGGGAGCTGTTTTTT. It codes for CASSGGSNTGELFF.

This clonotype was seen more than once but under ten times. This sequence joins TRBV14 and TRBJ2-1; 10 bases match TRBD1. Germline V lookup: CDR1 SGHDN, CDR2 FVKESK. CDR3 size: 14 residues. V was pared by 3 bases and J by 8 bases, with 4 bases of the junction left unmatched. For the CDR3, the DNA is TGTGCCAGCAGCCAGACAGGGGGCAAGGATGAGCAGTTCTTC. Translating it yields CASSQTGGKDEQFF.

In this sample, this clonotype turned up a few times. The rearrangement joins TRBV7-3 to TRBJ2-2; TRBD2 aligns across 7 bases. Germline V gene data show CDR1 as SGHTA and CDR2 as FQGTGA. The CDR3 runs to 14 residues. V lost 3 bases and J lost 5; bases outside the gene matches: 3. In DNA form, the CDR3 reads TGTGCCAGCAGCTTGGGACTAACTACCGGGGAGCTGTTTTTT. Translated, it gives CASSLGLTTGELFF.

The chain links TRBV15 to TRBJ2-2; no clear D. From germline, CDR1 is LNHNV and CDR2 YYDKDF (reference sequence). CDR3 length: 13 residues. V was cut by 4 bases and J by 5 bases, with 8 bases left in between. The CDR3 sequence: CATSIDLTGELFF. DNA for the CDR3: TGTGCCACCAGCATAGACTTAACCGGGGAGCTGTTTTTT.

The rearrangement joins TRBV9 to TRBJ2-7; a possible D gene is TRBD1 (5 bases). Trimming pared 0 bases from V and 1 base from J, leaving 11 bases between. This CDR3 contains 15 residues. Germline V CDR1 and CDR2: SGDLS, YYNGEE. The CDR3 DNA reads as TGTGCCAGCAGCGTAGGGGGCAGGGCTTCCTACGAGCAGTACTTC. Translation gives CASSVGGRASYEQYF. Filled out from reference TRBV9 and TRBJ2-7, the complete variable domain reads DSGVTQTPKHLITATGQRVTLRCSPRSGDLSVYWYQQSLDQGLQFLIQYYNGEERAKGNILERFSAQQFPDLHSELNLSSLELGDSALYFCASSVGGRASYEQYFGPGTRLTVT.

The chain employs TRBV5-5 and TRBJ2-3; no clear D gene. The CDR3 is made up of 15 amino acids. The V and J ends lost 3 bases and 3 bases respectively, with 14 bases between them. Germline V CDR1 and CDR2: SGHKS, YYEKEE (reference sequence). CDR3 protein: CASSSDGLGTDTQYF. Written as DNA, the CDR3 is TGTGCCAGCAGCTCGGACGGCCTTGGGACAGATACGCAGTATTTT.

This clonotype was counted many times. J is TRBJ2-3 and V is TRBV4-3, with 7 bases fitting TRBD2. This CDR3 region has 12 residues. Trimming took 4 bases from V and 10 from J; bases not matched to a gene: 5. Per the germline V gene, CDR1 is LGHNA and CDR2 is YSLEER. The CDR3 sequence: CASSLGTTAQYF. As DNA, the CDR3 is TGCGCCAGCAGCCTTGGGACTACCGCGCAGTATTTT.

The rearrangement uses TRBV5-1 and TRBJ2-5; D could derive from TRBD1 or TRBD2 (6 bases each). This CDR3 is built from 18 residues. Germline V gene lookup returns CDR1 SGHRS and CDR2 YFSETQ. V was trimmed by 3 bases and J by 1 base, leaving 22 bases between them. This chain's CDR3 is CASSSGQPQGGRQETQYF. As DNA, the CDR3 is TGCGCCAGCAGCTCCGGACAGCCACAGGGAGGACGCCAAGAGACCCAGTACTTC.

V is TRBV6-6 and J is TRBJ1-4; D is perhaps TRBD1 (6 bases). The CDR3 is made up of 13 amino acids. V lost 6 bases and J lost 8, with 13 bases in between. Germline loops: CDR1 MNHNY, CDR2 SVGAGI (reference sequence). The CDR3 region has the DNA TGTGCCAGCAGCTCTAGGGGGAGGGAAAAACTGTTTTTT. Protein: CASSSRGREKLFF.

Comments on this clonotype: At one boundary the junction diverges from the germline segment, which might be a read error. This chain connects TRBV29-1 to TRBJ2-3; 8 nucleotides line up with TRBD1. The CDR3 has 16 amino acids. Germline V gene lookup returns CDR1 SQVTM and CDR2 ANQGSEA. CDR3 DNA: TGCAGCGTCGAAGTGGTAAAGACAGGGGCATCAGATACGCAGTATTTT. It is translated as CSVEVVKTGASDTQYF.

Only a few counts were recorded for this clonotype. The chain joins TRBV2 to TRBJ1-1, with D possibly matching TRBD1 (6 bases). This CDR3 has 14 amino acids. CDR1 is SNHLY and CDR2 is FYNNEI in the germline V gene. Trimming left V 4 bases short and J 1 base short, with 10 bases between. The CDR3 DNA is TGTGCCAGCAGTGCCACAGGGCGGAACACTGAAGCTTTCTTT. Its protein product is CASSATGRNTEAFF.

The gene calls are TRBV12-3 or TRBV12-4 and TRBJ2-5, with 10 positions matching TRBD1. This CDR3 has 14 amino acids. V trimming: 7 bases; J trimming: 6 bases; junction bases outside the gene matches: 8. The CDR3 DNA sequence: TGTGCCAGCACCCTGGGACAGGGGTACAAGACCCAGTACTTC. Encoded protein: CASTLGQGYKTQYF.

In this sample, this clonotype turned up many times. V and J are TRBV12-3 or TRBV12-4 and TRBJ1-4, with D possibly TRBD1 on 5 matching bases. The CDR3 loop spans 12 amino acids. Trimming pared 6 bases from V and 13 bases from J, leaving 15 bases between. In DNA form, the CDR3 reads TGTGCCAGCAGCGTTGGGACTACGCGACTGTTTTTT. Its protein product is CASSVGTTRLFF.